Presented here are 29 T cell receptor beta chains from one specimen sequenced in a study of blood T cell repertoires in COVID-19. Assay used: immunoSEQ multiplex PCR; TCRdb lists only in-frame clones, some missing. In the table there are tens of thousands of clones, roughly 90% of which are singletons. The sequencing input was peripheral blood. These receptors all come from a man aged 65-85 years with acute or convalescent COVID-19.

The chain is built from TRBV4-1 and TRBJ2-4; no reliable D call. Per germline, CDR1 MGHRA and CDR2 YSYEKL. V was shortened by 1 base and J by 11 bases, with 12 bases between the two germline ends. The CDR3 spans 13 residues. This chain's CDR3 is CASSQVERTLQYF. In DNA, the CDR3 is TGCGCCAGCAGCCAAGTAGAGCGAACCCTTCAGTACTTC.

The chain uses TRBV5-1 and TRBJ1-5, with 8 bases lining up with TRBD1. Germline V CDR1 and CDR2: SGHRS, YFSETQ. The CDR3 is 15 residues long. Trimming took 1 base from V and 5 from J; bases not matched to a gene: 5. CDR3 amino acids: CASSLFTGGDQPQHF. In DNA, the CDR3 is TGCGCCAGCAGCTTGTTCACAGGGGGTGATCAGCCCCAGCATTTT.

The V gene is TRBV5-1, the J gene TRBJ1-1; TRBD1 agrees at 7 bases. With V trimmed by 4 bases and J by 3 bases, 6 bases remained unmatched. The CDR3 is 14 amino acids. Germline loops: CDR1 SGHRS, CDR2 YFSETQ. The CDR3 bases are TGCGCCAGCAGCATACAGGGGAGAGACACTGAAGCTTTCTTT. It translates to CASSIQGRDTEAFF.

V and J are TRBV20-1 and TRBJ2-1; the match to TRBD2 covers 10 bases. CDR1 and CDR2 (germline): DFQATT, SNEGSKA (reference sequence). This CDR3 comprises 12 residues. With V trimmed by 3 bases and J by 13 bases, 6 bases remained unmatched. CDR3 nucleotides: TGCAGTGCTAGTAAGAGCGGGAGGGCACAGTTCTTC. It specifies CSASKSGRAQFF.

The J gene is TRBJ1-2, the V gene TRBV12-3 or TRBV12-4; 7 bases map to TRBD1. Trimming removed 0 bases from V and 9 bases from J; junction bases left unmatched: 4. The CDR3 consists of 13 residues. CDR3: CASSLAGGQRYTF. The CDR3 DNA sequence: TGTGCCAGCAGTTTAGCAGGGGGCCAGCGCTACACCTTC.

J is TRBJ1-5 and V is TRBV19, with TRBD1 as a possible D gene (6 bases). Germline CDR1 and CDR2: LNHDA and SQIVND (reference sequence). The CDR3 is made up of 15 amino acids. V lost 3 bases and J 4 bases, leaving 13 bases between the germline ends. The CDR3 DNA is TGTGCCAGTAGTATGGGTCAGGGGTCTAATCAGCCCCAGCATTTT. Protein product: CASSMGQGSNQPQHF.

This clone has a single count. The genes are TRBV19 and TRBJ1-1, with D maybe TRBD1 (6 bases). CDR3 length: 15 amino acids. CDR1 and CDR2 (germline): LNHDA, SQIVND (reference sequence). Trimming stripped 7 bases from V and 1 base from J, with 16 bases between. The CDR3 here is CASNPLMTGNTEAFF. CDR3 nucleotides: TGTGCCAGTAACCCCTTAATGACAGGGAACACTGAAGCTTTCTTT.

V gene TRBV28 combines with J gene TRBJ2-4, with 14 bases fitting TRBD2. The CDR3 length is 14 residues. Germline V gives CDR1 MDHEN, CDR2 SYDVKM. V shed 4 bases and J 8 bases; nucleotides not matched to a gene: 1. CDR3 protein: CASSSGLAGDIQYF. CDR3 in DNA: TGTGCCAGCAGTTCGGGACTAGCGGGAGACATTCAGTACTTC. Full variable domain (rest looked up from reference TRBV28 and TRBJ2-4): DVKVTQSSRYLVKRTGEKVFLECVQDMDHENMFWYRQDPGLGLRLIYFSYDVKMKEKGDIPEGYSVSREKKERFSLILESASTNQTSMYLCASSSGLAGDIQYFGAGTRLSVL.

This chain connects TRBV7-1 to TRBJ2-1, with 9 nucleotides matching TRBD1. TRBV7-1 is classed as an ORF, of uncertain function. The CDR3 is made up of 24 amino acids. V shed 3 bases, J shed 0 bases, and the junction held 27 bases outside the gene matches. CDR3 DNA sequence: TGTGCCAGCAGCTCCGTAATTGATGACAGGGGGTTGGGCGGCTGGGGGAGCTCCTACAATGAGCAGTTCTTC. Translation gives CASSSVIDDRGLGGWGSSYNEQFF.

This clone has only a few counts. This rearrangement joins TRBV6-2 or TRBV6-3 to TRBJ2-5, with 12 bases identical to TRBD2. Trimming at V came to 5 bases and at J to 4 bases, leaving 14 bases not matched to a gene. Germline CDR1 MNHEY, CDR2 SVGEGT. This CDR3 has 18 residues. CDR3 in DNA: TGTGCCAGCAGTGACGGGACTAGCGGGTCCCCACGAGGAGAGACCCAGTACTTC. It codes for CASSDGTSGSPRGETQYF.

The V gene is TRBV28, the J gene TRBJ2-7, with D tentatively TRBD2 (6 bases). The CDR3 spans 14 residues. With 5 bases removed from V and 4 bases from J, the gap between germline ends came to 15 bases. Germline V CDR1 and CDR2: MDHEN, SYDVKM. DNA for the CDR3: TGTGCCAGCAGTGGTTTGGGGGGAGGATACGAGCAGTACTTC. As protein: CASSGLGGGYEQYF. Supplemented by reference TRBV28 and TRBJ2-7, the full variable domain reads DVKVTQSSRYLVKRTGEKVFLECVQDMDHENMFWYRQDPGLGLRLIYFSYDVKMKEKGDIPEGYSVSREKKERFSLILESASTNQTSMYLCASSGLGGGYEQYFGPGTRLTVT.

The genes are TRBV4-2 and TRBJ2-7; D is perhaps TRBD2 (6 bases). The CDR3 covers 11 residues. V gave up 8 bases and J gave up 1 base, with 6 bases separating them. In germline, CDR1 is LGHNA, CDR2 YNFKEQ. The DNA for the CDR3 is TGTGCCAGCGGGACTTCCTACGAGCAGTACTTC. Its protein product is CASGTSYEQYF.

This clone showed up just a few times. This chain links TRBV4-3 with TRBJ2-1; 7 bases are a match to TRBD2. CDR3 length: 18 residues. Looked up from germline, CDR1 is LGHNA and CDR2 is YSLEER. With 1 base clipped from V and 8 bases from J, the junction kept 17 bases outside the gene matches. CDR3 protein: CASSQGIAAGIGGHEQFF. The CDR3 DNA is TGCGCCAGCAGCCAAGGAATTGCAGCGGGGATAGGAGGCCATGAGCAGTTCTTC.

The chain joins TRBV7-9 to TRBJ2-1; 14 bases are shared with TRBD2. The CDR3 is 16 residues long. Germline loops: CDR1 SEHNR, CDR2 FQNEAQ (reference sequence). The V gene end was trimmed by 3 bases and the J gene end by 8 bases; junction bases not matched to a gene: 6. The CDR3 DNA is TGTGCCAGCAGCTTGGGACTAGCGGGAGTTAGGGATGAGCAGTTCTTC. Its protein is CASSLGLAGVRDEQFF.

The rearrangement links TRBV19 to TRBJ2-7; D perhaps matches TRBD2 (5 bases). V gave up 5 bases and J gave up 0 bases, with 11 bases separating them. From germline, CDR1 is LNHDA and CDR2 SQIVND (reference sequence). The CDR3 runs to 14 residues. The DNA for the CDR3 is TGTGCCAGTAGTCGGGATCCCAGCTCCTACGAGCAGTACTTC. Protein: CASSRDPSSYEQYF.

The chain has TRBV12-3 or TRBV12-4 and TRBJ2-7, with TRBD1 as a possible D gene (5 bases). The CDR3 is 13 amino acids. Trimming shortened V by 3 bases and J by 5 bases, and 11 bases separated the two germline ends. The CDR3 DNA is TGTGCCAGCAGTTTGAGACAGATCGACGAGCAGTACTTC. It codes for CASSLRQIDEQYF.

V and J are TRBV7-6 and TRBJ2-1; 9 nucleotides agree with TRBD1. The germline V gene encodes CDR1 SGHVS and CDR2 FNYEAQ. The ends lost 5 bases at V and 4 bases at J; junction bases unmatched: 6. The CDR3 loop spans 15 amino acids. The CDR3 spells CASSPGTGFYNEQFF. CDR3 coding DNA: TGTGCCAGCAGCCCCGGGACAGGGTTTTACAATGAGCAGTTCTTC.

This chain connects TRBV5-4 to TRBJ2-5; 10 bases are shared with TRBD1. The CDR3 contains 15 residues. Trimming cost V 2 bases and J 5 bases; bases outside gene matches: 6. Germline values: CDR1 SGHNT, CDR2 YYREEE (reference sequence). CDR3 in amino acids: CASSFRQGAGETQYF. The CDR3 nucleotides read TGTGCCAGCAGCTTCCGACAGGGGGCGGGGGAGACCCAGTACTTC. Looking up the rest from reference TRBV5-4 and TRBJ2-5 gives the full variable domain: ETGVTQSPTHLIKTRGQQVTLRCSSQSGHNTVSWYQQALGQGPQFIFQYYREEENGRGNFPPRFSGLQFPNYSSELNVNALELDDSALYLCASSFRQGAGETQYFGPGTRLLVL.

The chain carries TRBV5-6 and TRBJ1-5; unclear D gene. The CDR3 has 13 residues. Germline values: CDR1 SGHDT, CDR2 YYEEEE. V was shortened by 0 bases and J by 6 bases, with 7 bases between the two germline ends. In DNA form, the CDR3 reads TGTGCCAGCAGCTTGGCAGGTTCTCAGCCCCAGCATTTT. It specifies CASSLAGSQPQHF.

The chain couples TRBV7-2 to TRBJ1-5; 9 nucleotides match TRBD1. The V gene's germline CDR1 is SGHTA and CDR2 FQGNSA. V lost 8 bases, J lost 7 bases, and 6 bases stayed unmatched. The CDR3 covers 13 residues. CDR3 sequence reads: CASRQGVGQPQHF. The CDR3 DNA follows: TGTGCCAGCCGACAGGGGGTTGGGCAGCCCCAGCATTTT.

The J gene is TRBJ2-7, the V gene TRBV7-9, with TRBD2 identical over 11 bases. V lost 1 base and J lost 2; bases outside the gene matches: 7. The CDR3 spans 17 residues. Germline V gene sequence: CDR1 SEHNR, CDR2 FQNEAQ (reference sequence). The CDR3 reads CASSLDPLAGVPYEQYF. CDR3 coding DNA: TGTGCCAGCAGCTTAGATCCACTAGCGGGGGTCCCCTACGAGCAGTACTTC. The entire variable domain, with the rest obtained from reference TRBV7-9 and TRBJ2-7, is as follows: DTGVSQNPRHKITKRGQNVTFRCDPISEHNRLYWYRQTLGQGPEFLTYFQNEAQLEKSRLLSDRFSAERPKGSFSTLEIQRTEQGDSAMYLCASSLDPLAGVPYEQYFGPGTRLTVT.

This chain uses TRBV6-5 with TRBJ2-7; possible D gene TRBD1, 5 bases. Germline lookup yields CDR1 MNHEY and CDR2 SVGAGI. The ends were cut back, 0 bases at V and 6 bases at J, with 9 bases in the middle. The CDR3 is 13 residues long. In DNA, the CDR3 is TGTGCCAGCAGTTACTCGTCGGACACCGAGCAGTACTTC. Translation: CASSYSSDTEQYF.

The chain uses TRBV12-5 and TRBJ2-7; 7 positions match TRBD2. The CDR3 totals 14 residues. Germline V gene sequence: CDR1 LGHNT, CDR2 FRNRAP. With V trimmed by 8 bases and J by 0 bases, 7 bases remained unmatched. The CDR3 reads CASRSSGSSYEQYF. The CDR3 DNA sequence: TGTGCTAGTCGTTCTAGCGGAAGCTCCTACGAGCAGTACTTC.

For the CDR3, the DNA is TGTGCCAGCAGTTTCCGGACTAGCGGGATTCTCGAGCAGTACTTC. Its translation: CASSFRTSGILEQYF. The gene calls are TRBV27 and TRBJ2-7; 12 nucleotides align to TRBD2. V dropped 3 bases and J dropped 6; count of bases not matched to a gene: 6. The CDR3 is 15 amino acids. Germline V gives CDR1 MNHEY, CDR2 SMNVEV (reference sequence).

This clone came up once. The chain joins TRBV4-2 to TRBJ1-3, with D possibly being TRBD1 (6 bases). The germline V and J ends were trimmed by 0 bases and 1 base, with 10 bases remaining between them. Germline CDR1 LGHNA, CDR2 YNFKEQ. The CDR3 length is 16 residues. For the CDR3, the DNA is TGTGCCAGCAGCCAAGAGGCGGGGGCATCTGGAAACACCATATATTTT. Protein sequence: CASSQEAGASGNTIYF.

The chain is built from TRBV27 and TRBJ2-7; D may be TRBD2 (6 bases). Trimming cost V 5 bases and J 5 bases, with 19 bases left between them. Germline lookup yields CDR1 MNHEY and CDR2 SMNVEV (reference sequence). The CDR3 length is 15 residues. Here the CDR3 reads CASSTSVGGSNEQYF. The CDR3, as DNA: TGTGCCAGCAGTACAAGCGTGGGGGGAAGTAACGAGCAGTACTTC.

The gene calls are TRBV28 and TRBJ2-3, with 8 bases lining up with TRBD1. Germline values: CDR1 MDHEN, CDR2 SYDVKM. The CDR3 runs to 14 residues. V gave up 4 bases and J gave up 3 bases; unmatched junction bases: 3. The CDR3: CASSSGQETDTQYF. The DNA for the CDR3 is TGTGCCAGCAGTTCGGGACAGGAGACAGATACGCAGTATTTT.

This clone was picked up one time. V gene TRBV4-3 combines with J gene TRBJ2-7, with TRBD1 identical over 10 bases. CDR1 and CDR2 from the germline V gene are LGHNA and YSLEER. This CDR3 contains 14 residues. Trimming took 4 bases from V and 12 from J; bases not matched to a gene: 12. In DNA, the CDR3 is TGCGCCAGCAGCCCTCGACGGGGACAGGGGCCCCTGTACTTC. This gives the protein CASSPRRGQGPLYF.

The V and J genes are TRBV5-4 and TRBJ1-4; possible D gene TRBD1, 6 bases. Trimming pared 3 bases from V and 7 bases from J, leaving 19 bases between. This CDR3 contains 16 residues. The germline CDR1 and CDR2 sequences are SGHNT and YYREEE (reference sequence). CDR3 in amino acids: CASSSRRGGLGEKLFF. The CDR3 region has the DNA TGTGCCAGCAGCTCCCGAAGGGGGGGCCTGGGTGAAAAACTGTTTTTT.